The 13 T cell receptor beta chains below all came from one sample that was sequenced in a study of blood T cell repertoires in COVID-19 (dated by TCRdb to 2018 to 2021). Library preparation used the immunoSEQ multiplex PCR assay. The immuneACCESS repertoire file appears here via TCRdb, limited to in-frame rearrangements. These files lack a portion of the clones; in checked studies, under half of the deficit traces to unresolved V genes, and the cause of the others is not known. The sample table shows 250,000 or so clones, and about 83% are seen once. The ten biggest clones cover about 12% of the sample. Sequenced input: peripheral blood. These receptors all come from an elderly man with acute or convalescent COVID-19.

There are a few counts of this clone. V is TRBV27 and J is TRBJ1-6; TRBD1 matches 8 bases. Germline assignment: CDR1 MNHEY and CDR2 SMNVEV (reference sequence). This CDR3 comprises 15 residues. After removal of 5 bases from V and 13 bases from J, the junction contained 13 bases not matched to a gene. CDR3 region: CASSLGSGTGRPLHF. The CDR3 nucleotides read TGTGCCAGCAGTCTAGGGTCCGGGACAGGCCGTCCCCTCCACTTT.

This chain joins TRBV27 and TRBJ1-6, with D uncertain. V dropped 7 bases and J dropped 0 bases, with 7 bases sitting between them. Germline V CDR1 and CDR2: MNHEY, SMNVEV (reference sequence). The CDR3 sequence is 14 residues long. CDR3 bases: TGTGCCAGCATGTCCGGCTCCTATAATTCACCCCTCCACTTT. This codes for CASMSGSYNSPLHF.

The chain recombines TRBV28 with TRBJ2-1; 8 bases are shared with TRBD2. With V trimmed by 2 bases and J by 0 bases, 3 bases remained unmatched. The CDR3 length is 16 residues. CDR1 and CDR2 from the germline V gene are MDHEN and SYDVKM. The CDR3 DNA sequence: TGTGCCAGCAGTTTAACAACTAGCGGCTCCTACAATGAGCAGTTCTTC. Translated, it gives CASSLTTSGSYNEQFF.

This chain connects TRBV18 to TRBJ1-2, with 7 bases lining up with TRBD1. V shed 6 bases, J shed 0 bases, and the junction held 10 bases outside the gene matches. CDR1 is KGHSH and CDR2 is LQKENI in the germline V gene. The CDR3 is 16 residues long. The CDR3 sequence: CASSQKRDSPNYGYTF. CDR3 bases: TGTGCCAGCTCTCAAAAACGGGACAGTCCTAACTATGGCTACACCTTC. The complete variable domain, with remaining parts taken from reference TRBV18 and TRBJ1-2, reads NAGVMQNPRHLVRRRGQEARLRCSPMKGHSHVYWYRQLPEEGLKFMVYLQKENIIDESGMPKERFSAEFPKEGPSILRIQQVVRGDSAAYFCASSQKRDSPNYGYTFGSGTRLTVV.

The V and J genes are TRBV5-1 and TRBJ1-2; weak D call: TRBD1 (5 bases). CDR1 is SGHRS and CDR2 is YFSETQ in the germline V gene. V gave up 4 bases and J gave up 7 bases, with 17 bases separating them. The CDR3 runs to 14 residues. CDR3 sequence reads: CASSLGSGTVGYTF. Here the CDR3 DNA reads TGCGCCAGCAGCCTCGGCAGCGGGACCGTTGGCTACACCTTC.

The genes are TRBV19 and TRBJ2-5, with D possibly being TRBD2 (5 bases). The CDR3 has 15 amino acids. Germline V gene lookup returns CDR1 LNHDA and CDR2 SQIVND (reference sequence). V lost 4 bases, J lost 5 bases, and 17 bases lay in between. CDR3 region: CASSTRGKRIETQYF. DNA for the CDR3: TGTGCCAGTAGTACCCGAGGGAAGAGGATCGAGACCCAGTACTTC.

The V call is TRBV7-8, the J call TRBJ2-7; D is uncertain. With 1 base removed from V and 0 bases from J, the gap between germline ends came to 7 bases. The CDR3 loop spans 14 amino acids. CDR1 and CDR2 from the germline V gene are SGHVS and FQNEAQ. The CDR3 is CASSLGLSSYEQYF. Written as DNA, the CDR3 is TGTGCCAGCAGCTTAGGGCTCTCCTCCTACGAGCAGTACTTC.

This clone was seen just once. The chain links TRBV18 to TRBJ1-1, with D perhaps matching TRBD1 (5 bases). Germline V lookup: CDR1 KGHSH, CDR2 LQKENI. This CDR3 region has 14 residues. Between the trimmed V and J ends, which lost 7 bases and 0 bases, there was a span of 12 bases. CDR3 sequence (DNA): TGTGCCAGCTTACAAGGGGTTTTGAACACTGAAGCTTTCTTT. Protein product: CASLQGVLNTEAFF.

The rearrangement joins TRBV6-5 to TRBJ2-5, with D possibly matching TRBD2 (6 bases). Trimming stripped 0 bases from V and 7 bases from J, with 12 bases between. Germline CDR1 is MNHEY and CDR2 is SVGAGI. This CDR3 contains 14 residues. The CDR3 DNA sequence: TGTGCCAGCAGTTACTCGGGAGGTTCGGGGACCCAGTACTTC. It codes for CASSYSGGSGTQYF.

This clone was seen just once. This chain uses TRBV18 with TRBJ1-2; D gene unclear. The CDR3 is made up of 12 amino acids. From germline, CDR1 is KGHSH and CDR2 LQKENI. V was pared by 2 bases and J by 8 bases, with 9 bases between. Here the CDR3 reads CASSPGGPGYTF. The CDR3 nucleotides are TGTGCCAGCTCACCAGGAGGTCCAGGCTACACCTTC.

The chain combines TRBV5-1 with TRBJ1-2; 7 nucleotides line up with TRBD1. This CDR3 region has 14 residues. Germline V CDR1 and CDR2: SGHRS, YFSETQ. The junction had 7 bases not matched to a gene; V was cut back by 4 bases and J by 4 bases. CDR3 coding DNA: TGCGCCAGCAGCGAACCGGGACAGCCCTATGGCTACACCTTC. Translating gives CASSEPGQPYGYTF.

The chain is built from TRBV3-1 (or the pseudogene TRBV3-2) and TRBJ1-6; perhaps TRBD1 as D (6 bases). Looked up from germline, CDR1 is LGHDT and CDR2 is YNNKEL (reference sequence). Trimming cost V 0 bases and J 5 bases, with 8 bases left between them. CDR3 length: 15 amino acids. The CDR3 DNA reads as TGTGCCAGCAGCCAAGACCGGACAGATAATTCACCCCTCCACTTT. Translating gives CASSQDRTDNSPLHF.

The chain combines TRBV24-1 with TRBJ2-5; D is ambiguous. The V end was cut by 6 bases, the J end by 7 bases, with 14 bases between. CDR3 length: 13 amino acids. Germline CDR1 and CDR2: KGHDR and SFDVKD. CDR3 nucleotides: TGTGCCACCAGTTCCCCCATAGAGGTGACCCAGTACTTC. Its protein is CATSSPIEVTQYF.